Below, 8 T cell receptor beta chains from the same sample are listed, as sequenced in a study of stem cell transplantation in POMP-related autoinflammatory disease. The protocol was immunoSEQ multiplex PCR, while the TCRdb copy is restricted to in-frame clones and leaves out a portion. In the table there are some 30,000 clones, around nine tenths of which are singletons. The specimen comprised CD4+ T cells from PBMCs, sampled before stem cell transplantation. These receptor sequences come from a human donor with POMP-related autoinflammation and immune dysregulation (PRAID).

The rearrangement links TRBV12-5 to TRBJ2-3, with 8 bases that match TRBD1. CDR3 length: 15 amino acids. J gave up 2 bases and V 5 bases, and 6 bases lay outside the gene matches. Germline V lookup: CDR1 LGHNT, CDR2 FRNRAP. The CDR3 coding sequence is TGTGCTAGTGGTCCCGGGACAGGCGTCACAGATACGCAGTATTTT. Amino acid sequence: CASGPGTGVTDTQYF.

V gene TRBV28 combines with J gene TRBJ2-7; TRBD1 matches at 7 bases. CDR1 and CDR2 (germline): MDHEN, SYDVKM. The CDR3 is made up of 15 amino acids. Trimming removed 6 bases from V and 0 bases from J; junction bases left unmatched: 8. CDR3 sequence (DNA): TGTGCCAGCAGACCCCGGGACAGCTTCTCCTACGAGCAGTACTTC. Protein: CASRPRDSFSYEQYF. Variable domain in full (rest from reference TRBV28 and TRBJ2-7): DVKVTQSSRYLVKRTGEKVFLECVQDMDHENMFWYRQDPGLGLRLIYFSYDVKMKEKGDIPEGYSVSREKKERFSLILESASTNQTSMYLCASRPRDSFSYEQYFGPGTRLTVT.

This clone was found once. CDR3 in DNA: TGTGCCAGCAGTTTATCGAGGCCAGGGAGAGGGGGCATTCAGTACTTC. This translates into CASSLSRPGRGGIQYF. This rearrangement joins TRBV27 to TRBJ2-4; weak D call: TRBD1 (6 bases). The CDR3 extends over 16 amino acids. Germline-derived CDR1 and CDR2 are MNHEY and SMNVEV (reference sequence). Trimming cost V 0 bases and J 9 bases, with 18 bases left between them.

This rearrangement joins TRBV9 to TRBJ1-1, with 8 bases identical to TRBD1. This CDR3 has 13 amino acids. With 4 bases clipped from V and 4 bases from J, the junction kept 3 bases outside the gene matches. Germline lookup yields CDR1 SGDLS and CDR2 YYNGEE. CDR3 sequence reads: CASSIDRGTEAFF. CDR3 in DNA: TGTGCCAGCAGCATAGACAGGGGCACTGAAGCTTTCTTT.

This chain connects TRBV12-5 to TRBJ1-5; 7 nucleotides match TRBD1. Germline V gives CDR1 LGHNT, CDR2 FRNRAP. The CDR3 covers 18 residues. Unmatched junction bases numbered 15, after V lost 5 bases and J lost 2 bases. The CDR3 DNA sequence: TGTGCTAGTGGTCCGACCTGGACAGGTCCCCTTGGCAATCAGCCCCAGCATTTT. The encoded protein is CASGPTWTGPLGNQPQHF. The whole variable domain, filled in from reference TRBV12-5 and TRBJ1-5, reads DARVTQTPRHKVTEMGQEVTMRCQPILGHNTVFWYRQTMMQGLELLAYFRNRAPLDDSGMPKDRFSAEMPDATLATLKIQPSEPRDSAVYFCASGPTWTGPLGNQPQHFGDGTRLSIL.

The gene calls are TRBV7-9 and TRBJ2-5; D perhaps matches TRBD2 (5 bases). The CDR3 has 15 amino acids. Germline CDR1 is SEHNR and CDR2 is FQNEAQ (reference sequence). Trimming pared 3 bases from V and 7 bases from J, leaving 18 bases between. CDR3: CASSLDAGIKRTQYF. In DNA, the CDR3 is TGTGCCAGCAGCTTGGATGCCGGGATCAAGAGGACCCAGTACTTC.

The rearrangement joins TRBV2 to TRBJ1-1, with D uncertain. Per germline, CDR1 SNHLY and CDR2 FYNNEI. The CDR3 has 14 amino acids. The germline V and J ends were trimmed by 3 bases and 7 bases, with 15 bases remaining between them. The CDR3 nucleotides are TGTGCCAGCAGTGATTCGTCTGCCAGAAATGAAGCTTTCTTT. Encoded protein: CASSDSSARNEAFF.

The V and J genes are TRBV7-9 and TRBJ2-3, with TRBD2 identical over 11 bases. V dropped 0 bases and J dropped 6; count of bases not matched to a gene: 8. This CDR3 comprises 17 residues. Looked up from germline, CDR1 is SEHNR and CDR2 is FQNEAQ (reference sequence). The CDR3 coding sequence is TGTGCCAGCAGCTTAGCTTGGACTAGCGGGCTGGGGGATACGCAGTATTTT. It translates to CASSLAWTSGLGDTQYF.